These 29 T cell receptor beta chains were all obtained from the same sample, sequenced in a study of shared clonotypes between healthy human individuals. Measured with immunoSEQ multiplex PCR; TCRdb has only the in-frame clones, and not every one. The data show roughly 1.5 million clones, 98% seen once. Sequenced: naive CD4+ T cells sorted from blood. Indicated subset: CD45RA+ positively selected. Receptors originate from a man aged 25 to 45 in good health.

The chain links TRBV19 to TRBJ2-4; D is uncertain. Germline V gives CDR1 LNHDA, CDR2 SQIVND (reference sequence). This CDR3 region has 13 residues. CDR3 residues: CAVKAVGKNIQYF. The CDR3 DNA reads as TGTGCTGTCAAGGCCGTCGGCAAAAACATTCAGTACTTC.

This clone was seen a single time. The rearrangement uses TRBV9 and TRBJ2-3; TRBD2 aligns across 10 bases. V was clipped by 0 bases and J by 2 bases; unmatched bases: 9. The CDR3 is made up of 18 amino acids. Germline V gives CDR1 SGDLS, CDR2 YYNGEE. The CDR3 loop reads CASSVGGSGRLVTDTQYF. CDR3 nucleotide sequence: TGTGCCAGCAGCGTAGGGGGTAGCGGGAGGCTGGTCACAGATACGCAGTATTTT.

The V and J genes are TRBV7-9 and TRBJ1-1; perhaps TRBD1 as D (5 bases). With 2 bases removed from V and 0 bases from J, the gap between germline ends came to 7 bases. The CDR3 has 14 residues. CDR1 is SEHNR, CDR2 FQNEAQ, per germline (reference sequence). DNA of the CDR3: TGTGCCAGCAGCTTAATCAGGGTGAACACTGAAGCTTTCTTT. Translating it yields CASSLIRVNTEAFF.

This rearrangement joins TRBV5-1 to TRBJ2-2, with 14 positions matching TRBD2. The junction had 8 bases not matched to a gene; V was cut back by 6 bases and J by 7 bases. Germline V gene sequence: CDR1 SGHRS, CDR2 YFSETQ. CDR3 length equals 16 residues. The CDR3 is CASTGTSGSSGGELFF. The CDR3 region has the DNA TGCGCCAGCACGGGGACTAGCGGGAGTTCGGGCGGGGAGCTGTTTTTT.

The rearrangement uses TRBV5-1 and TRBJ2-7; D is unresolved. CDR3 length: 13 residues. V lost 7 bases and J 5 bases, leaving 16 bases between the germline ends. Germline-derived CDR1 and CDR2 are SGHRS and YFSETQ. The CDR3 DNA sequence: TGCGCCAGCGCCTCCCTAGGGCCGAACGAGCAGTACTTC. Translated: CASASLGPNEQYF.

This rearrangement joins TRBV7-2 to TRBJ2-7; 7 bases are shared with TRBD2. Germline assignment: CDR1 SGHTA and CDR2 FQGNSA. This CDR3 has 14 residues. V was clipped by 4 bases and J by 6 bases; unmatched bases: 9. The CDR3 here is CASSYRDYSGEQYF. Written as DNA, the CDR3 is TGTGCCAGCAGCTATAGGGACTACTCGGGCGAGCAGTACTTC.

This sequence joins TRBV29-1 and TRBJ2-5; 7 positions match TRBD2. The CDR3 runs to 13 residues. CDR1 SQVTM and CDR2 ANQGSEA come from the germline V gene. V was clipped by 6 bases and J by 3 bases; unmatched bases: 7. CDR3: CSVGGMGEETQYF. Written as DNA, the CDR3 is TGCAGCGTCGGGGGGATGGGCGAAGAGACCCAGTACTTC.

This chain links TRBV19 with TRBJ1-5; D is ambiguous. The CDR3 extends over 14 amino acids. Trimming shortened V by 7 bases and J by 2 bases, and 12 bases separated the two germline ends. Looked up from germline, CDR1 is LNHDA and CDR2 is SQIVND (reference sequence). As DNA, the CDR3 is TGTGCCAGTACCTTGACCTGGGGCAATCAGCCCCAGCATTTT. It specifies CASTLTWGNQPQHF.

This chain connects TRBV20-1 to TRBJ2-3; D uncertain. Trimming removed 6 bases at V and 6 bases at J, with 10 bases between. The CDR3 runs 11 residues. Germline CDR1 and CDR2: DFQATT and SNEGSKA (reference sequence). CDR3 bases: TGCAGTGCCAGCCATTTCGATACGCAGTATTTT. As protein: CSASHFDTQYF.

This clone was counted once. The rearrangement links TRBV7-2 to TRBJ1-2; 7 bases are a match to TRBD1. Germline CDR1 is SGHTA and CDR2 is FQGNSA. This CDR3 is 16 amino acids long. The trim removed 1 base at V and 2 bases at J, leaving 7 bases unmatched. CDR3 DNA sequence: TGTGCCAGCAGCTTAGACGCGGGCAGGGGGAACTATGGCTACACCTTC. Amino acid sequence: CASSLDAGRGNYGYTF.

The chain is built from TRBV9 and TRBJ2-1, with TRBD2 matching 12 bases. There are 15 residues in the CDR3. Germline CDR1 reads SGDLS; CDR2 reads YYNGEE. Germline trimming cut 3 bases from V and 4 bases from J; bases unmatched to any gene: 2. The CDR3 nucleotides are TGTGCCAGCAGCGGACTAGCGGGAGTTTACAATGAGCAGTTCTTC. Protein product: CASSGLAGVYNEQFF.

The chain combines TRBV12-5 with TRBJ2-1; TRBD2 agrees at 9 bases. Germline-derived CDR1 and CDR2 are LGHNT and FRNRAP. CDR3 size: 14 residues. V shed 6 bases, J shed 4 bases, and the junction held 4 bases outside the gene matches. Here the CDR3 reads CASGVSGGYNEQFF. The CDR3 nucleotides are TGTGCTAGTGGGGTAAGCGGGGGGTACAATGAGCAGTTCTTC.

This chain uses TRBV5-1 with TRBJ2-3, with 9 bases lining up with TRBD1. V was pared by 3 bases and J by 5 bases, with 7 bases of the junction left unmatched. CDR1 is SGHRS, CDR2 YFSETQ, per germline. The CDR3 totals 15 residues. The CDR3 loop is CASSSLQGAGDTQYF. The CDR3 DNA sequence: TGCGCCAGCAGCTCCCTACAGGGGGCGGGAGATACGCAGTATTTT.

The genes are TRBV18 and TRBJ2-5; 13 bases agree with TRBD2. With the DNA end fitting TRBJ2-7 better, the J assignment may be wrong. The CDR3 consists of 18 residues. CDR1 is KGHSH, CDR2 LQKENI, per germline. The CDR3 loop is CASSRLGLAGVGYHEQYF. In nucleotides, the CDR3 is TGTGCCAGCTCACGACTAGGACTAGCGGGAGTCGGGTACCACGAGCAGTACTTC.

The rearrangement links TRBV28 to TRBJ1-2; possible D gene TRBD1, 6 bases. The V end lost 2 bases, the J end lost 1 base, and 8 bases lay between the germline ends. Germline CDR1 and CDR2: MDHEN and SYDVKM. The CDR3 is 14 amino acids. CDR3 coding DNA: TGTGCCAGCAGTTTAGGGACACTTAACTATGGCTACACCTTC. Translated: CASSLGTLNYGYTF.

The table lists this clone with a few counts. The chain joins TRBV9 to TRBJ2-5; no clear D gene. V lost 4 bases and J 3 bases, leaving 4 bases between the germline ends. Germline CDR1 and CDR2: SGDLS and YYNGEE. The CDR3 extends over 11 amino acids. The CDR3 reads CASSKEETQYF. The CDR3 DNA sequence: TGTGCCAGCAGCAAAGAAGAGACCCAGTACTTC.

Concerning this clone itself: Other DNA sequences in the same sample also yield this CDR3. The V call is TRBV7-3, the J call TRBJ2-1, with unresolved D. Trimming removed 3 bases at V and 4 bases at J, with 7 bases between. CDR1 and CDR2 from the germline V gene are SGHTA and FQGTGA. The CDR3 sequence is 13 residues long. CDR3 sequence (DNA): TGTGCCAGCAGCTTGAACAGTTACAATGAGCAGTTCTTC. It encodes CASSLNSYNEQFF.

The rearrangement joins TRBV18 to TRBJ2-7, with 7 bases matching TRBD1. Germline V gene sequence: CDR1 KGHSH, CDR2 LQKENI. The CDR3 has 17 amino acids. V gave up 3 bases and J gave up 1 base; unmatched junction bases: 12. CDR3 loop: CASSPLSSGTVSYEQYF. Written as DNA, the CDR3 is TGTGCCAGCTCACCGCTCAGTTCCGGGACAGTTTCCTACGAGCAGTACTTC.

In regard to this clone: Other DNA variants within this sample encode the same CDR3. This sequence joins TRBV7-2 and TRBJ1-5; D gene uncertain. The CDR3 consists of 13 residues. V dropped 2 bases and J dropped 5 bases, with 7 bases sitting between them. CDR1 is SGHTA and CDR2 is FQGNSA in the germline V gene. The CDR3 bases are TGTGCCAGCAGCTTAAGACTAGATCAGCCCCAGCATTTT. Translating it yields CASSLRLDQPQHF. Drawing the rest from reference TRBV7-2 and TRBJ1-5, the complete variable domain is GAGVSQSPSNKVTEKGKDVELRCDPISGHTALYWYRQSLGQGLEFLIYFQGNSAPDKSGLPSDRFSAERTGGSVSTLTIQRTQQEDSAVYLCASSLRLDQPQHFGDGTRLSIL.

V gene TRBV7-2 combines with J gene TRBJ2-5; a possible D gene is TRBD1 (7 bases). Germline loops: CDR1 SGHTA, CDR2 FQGNSA. The V end lost 4 bases, the J end lost 4 bases, and 13 bases lay between the germline ends. The CDR3 runs to 14 residues. The CDR3 region is CASSSQGGSETQYF. Written as DNA, the CDR3 is TGTGCCAGCAGCTCTCAGGGGGGCTCAGAGACCCAGTACTTC.

The chain is built from TRBV27 and TRBJ2-5, with D tentatively TRBD2 (6 bases). The germline V gene has CDR1 MNHEY and CDR2 SMNVEV (reference sequence). The CDR3 contains 15 residues. Between the trimmed V and J ends, which lost 0 bases and 2 bases, there was a span of 10 bases. CDR3 nucleotide sequence: TGTGCCAGCAGTTTATCACGGGACTGGCAAGAGACCCAGTACTTC. Encoded protein: CASSLSRDWQETQYF.

This clone was seen once. The rearrangement links TRBV11-2 to TRBJ2-7; D might be TRBD1 (6 bases). The V and J ends lost 0 bases and 7 bases respectively, with 10 bases between them. Germline V gene sequence: CDR1 SGHAT, CDR2 FQNNGV. This CDR3 spans 13 amino acids. The CDR3 spells CASSLDRGREQYF. In DNA form, the CDR3 reads TGTGCCAGCAGCTTAGACAGGGGTCGAGAGCAGTACTTC.

CDR3 residues: CAWSETRDLHKNIQYF. The CDR3 DNA reads as TGTGCCTGGAGTGAAACCCGGGACCTCCACAAAAACATTCAGTACTTC. V is TRBV30 and J is TRBJ2-4; D is possibly TRBD1 or TRBD2 (5 bases each). Germline CDR1 is GTSNPN and CDR2 is SVGIG (reference sequence). V lost 1 base, J lost 3 bases, and 16 bases lay in between. The CDR3 covers 16 residues.

Notes on this clone: Other DNA sequences from this sample encode an identical CDR3 as well. This chain uses TRBV2 with TRBJ2-7, with D uncertain. Per germline, CDR1 SNHLY and CDR2 FYNNEI. Trimming removed 8 bases at V and 4 bases at J, with 6 bases between. CDR3 length: 10 amino acids. The CDR3 loop reads CASANYEQYF. The CDR3, as DNA: TGTGCCAGCGCGAATTACGAGCAGTACTTC. The whole variable domain, remainder taken from reference TRBV2 and TRBJ2-7, is EPEVTQTPSHQVTQMGQEVILRCVPISNHLYFYWYRQILGQKVEFLVSFYNNEISEKSEIFDDQFSVERPDGSNFTLKIRSTKLEDSAMYFCASANYEQYFGPGTRLTVT.

V and J are TRBV28 and TRBJ2-7, with TRBD1 as a possible D gene (5 bases). CDR3 size: 14 residues. The V end lost 7 bases, the J end lost 6 bases, and 19 bases lay between the germline ends. Germline V gives CDR1 MDHEN, CDR2 SYDVKM. CDR3 nucleotide sequence: TGTGCCAGCACCACTGAAGGGGCGACGGGCGAGCAGTACTTC. Translated: CASTTEGATGEQYF.

This chain links TRBV4-1 with TRBJ1-2; 7 bases fit TRBD1. CDR3 length equals 14 residues. V was pared by 3 bases and J by 7 bases, with 8 bases of the junction left unmatched. The germline V gene encodes CDR1 MGHRA and CDR2 YSYEKL. CDR3 coding DNA: TGCGCCAGCAGCCACCTCGGGACAGTTCCTGGCTACACCTTC. Its translation is CASSHLGTVPGYTF.

The chain recombines TRBV10-2 with TRBJ2-1; D may match TRBD1 or TRBD2 (6 bases each). The CDR3 contains 15 residues. V dropped 2 bases and J dropped 7 bases, with 15 bases sitting between them. The germline gives CDR1 WSHSY, CDR2 SAAADI. CDR3 sequence: CASSERLGGQNEQFF. As DNA, the CDR3 is TGCGCCAGCAGTGAGAGGCTAGGGGGGCAAAATGAGCAGTTCTTC.

This chain connects TRBV30 to TRBJ2-5; D uncertain. CDR3 size: 11 residues. Germline loops: CDR1 GTSNPN, CDR2 SVGIG (reference sequence). The ends were cut back, 5 bases at V and 4 bases at J, with 8 bases in the middle. The DNA for the CDR3 is TGTGCCTGGGCGTACTCAGAGACCCAGTACTTC. This gives the protein CAWAYSETQYF.

The J gene is TRBJ1-5, the V gene TRBV7-9; D is perhaps TRBD1 (5 bases). V was clipped by 2 bases and J by 0 bases, with 20 bases between them. The CDR3 runs to 19 residues. The V gene's germline CDR1 is SEHNR and CDR2 FQNEAQ (reference sequence). In nucleotides, the CDR3 is TGTGCCAGCAGCTTATCAAGAGACTCGGGGGAATATAGCAATCAGCCCCAGCATTTT. Protein sequence: CASSLSRDSGEYSNQPQHF.